This T cell receptor (beta chain) was recovered during a study of cytomegalovirus exposure and HLA in healthy donors. Study-wide background: Earlier findings included 90 million to 120 million unique TCR beta sequences obtained from about 180 million T cells. Of the donors genotyped, 300 to 500 in all, less than 90% fell in the Caucasian-associated ancestry cluster.

The CDR3 is 14 residues long. Deletions cut 8 bases from V and 8 bases from J, with 18 bases between. Per germline, CDR1 SNHLY and CDR2 FYNNEI. Note on this clone: Its antigen is still unknown.

Study-wide points: For most subjects, TCR beta sequences were reported to predict HLA-A and HLA-B alleles with accuracy. Highly shared variants forming one cluster were likely a sequencing artifact.

It was with 60 Vbeta and 13 Jbeta primers that the PCR ran. Only in-frame clones appear in the TCRdb table, and some are missing; sequencing was by immunoSEQ multiplex PCR. The table lists about 95,000 clones, around 73% of them singletons. Sequencing input: PBMCs. This TCR derives from a woman aged 40 to 50 in good health and CMV-seropositive. The chain employs TRBV2 and TRBJ1-4; possibly TRBD1 for D (6 bases). The CDR3: CASRQEQGKEKLFF. The CDR3 bases are TGTGCCAGCCGTCAAGAACAGGGAAAGGAAAAACTGTTTTTT.